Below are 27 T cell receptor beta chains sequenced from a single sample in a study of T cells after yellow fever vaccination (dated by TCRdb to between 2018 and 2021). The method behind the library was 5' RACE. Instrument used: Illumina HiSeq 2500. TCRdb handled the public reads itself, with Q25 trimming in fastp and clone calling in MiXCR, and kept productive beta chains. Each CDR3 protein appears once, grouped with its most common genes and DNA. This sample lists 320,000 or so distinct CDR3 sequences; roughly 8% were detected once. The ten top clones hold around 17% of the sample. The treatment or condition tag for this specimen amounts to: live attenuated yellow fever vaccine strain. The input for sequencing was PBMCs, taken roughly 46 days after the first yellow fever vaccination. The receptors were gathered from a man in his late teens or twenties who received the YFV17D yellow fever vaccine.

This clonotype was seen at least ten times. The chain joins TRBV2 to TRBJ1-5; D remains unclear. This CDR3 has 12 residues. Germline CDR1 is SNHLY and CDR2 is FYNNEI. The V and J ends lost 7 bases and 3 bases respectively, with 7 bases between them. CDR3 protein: CASKLYNQPQHF. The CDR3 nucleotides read TGTGCCAGCAAACTGTACAATCAGCCCCAGCATTTT.

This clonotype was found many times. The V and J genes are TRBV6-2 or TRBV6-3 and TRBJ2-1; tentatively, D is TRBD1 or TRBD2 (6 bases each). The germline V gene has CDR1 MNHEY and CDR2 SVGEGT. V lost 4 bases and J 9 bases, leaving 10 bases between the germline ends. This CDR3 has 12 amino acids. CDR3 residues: CASSLWGAEQFF. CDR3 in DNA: TGTGCCAGCAGTTTATGGGGGGCTGAGCAGTTCTTC.

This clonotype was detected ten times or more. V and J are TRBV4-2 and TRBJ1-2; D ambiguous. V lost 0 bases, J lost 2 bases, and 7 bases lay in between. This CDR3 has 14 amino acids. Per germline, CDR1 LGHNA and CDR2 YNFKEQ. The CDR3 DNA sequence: TGTGCCAGCAGCCAAGAAACAAACAACTATGGCTACACCTTC. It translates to CASSQETNNYGYTF.

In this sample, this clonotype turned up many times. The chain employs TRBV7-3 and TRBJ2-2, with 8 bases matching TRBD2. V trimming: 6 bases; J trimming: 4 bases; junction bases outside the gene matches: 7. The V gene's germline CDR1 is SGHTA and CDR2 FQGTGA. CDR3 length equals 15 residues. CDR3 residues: CASSWTSSGTGELFF. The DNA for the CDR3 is TGTGCCAGCAGTTGGACTAGCTCTGGCACCGGGGAGCTGTTTTTT.

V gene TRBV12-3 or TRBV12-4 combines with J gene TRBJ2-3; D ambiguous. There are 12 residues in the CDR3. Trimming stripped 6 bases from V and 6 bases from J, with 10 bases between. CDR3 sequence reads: CASSSFPDTQYF. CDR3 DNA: TGTGCCAGCAGCTCTTTTCCGGATACGCAGTATTTT.

CDR3 loop: CAGSSSPEMNTEAFF. For the CDR3, the DNA is TGTGCCGGATCCTCAAGCCCAGAGATGAACACTGAAGCTTTCTTT. V usage is TRBV2 and J usage is TRBJ1-1; no definite D call. The CDR3 is 15 amino acids. Trimming shortened V by 11 bases and J by 0 bases, and 19 bases separated the two germline ends. Per the germline V gene, CDR1 is SNHLY and CDR2 is FYNNEI.

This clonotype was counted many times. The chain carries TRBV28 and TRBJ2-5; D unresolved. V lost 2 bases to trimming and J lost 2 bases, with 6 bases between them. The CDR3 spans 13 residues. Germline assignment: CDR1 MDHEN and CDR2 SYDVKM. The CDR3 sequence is CASSLRPQETQYF. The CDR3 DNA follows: TGTGCCAGCAGTTTAAGGCCTCAAGAGACCCAGTACTTC.

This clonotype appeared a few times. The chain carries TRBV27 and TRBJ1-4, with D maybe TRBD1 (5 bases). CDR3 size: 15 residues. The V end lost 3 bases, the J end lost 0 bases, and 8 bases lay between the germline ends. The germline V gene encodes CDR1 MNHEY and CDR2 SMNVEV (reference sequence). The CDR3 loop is CASSFGHATNEKLFF. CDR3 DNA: TGTGCCAGCAGTTTCGGACACGCAACTAATGAAAAACTGTTTTTT.

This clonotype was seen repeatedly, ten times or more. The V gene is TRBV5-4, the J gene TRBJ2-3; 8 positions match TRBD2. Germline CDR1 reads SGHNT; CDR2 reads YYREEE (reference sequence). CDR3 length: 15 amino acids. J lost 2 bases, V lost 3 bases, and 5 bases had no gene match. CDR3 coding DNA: TGTGCCAGCAGCTCGCGGCGGGGGGCCACAGATACGCAGTATTTT. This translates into CASSSRRGATDTQYF.

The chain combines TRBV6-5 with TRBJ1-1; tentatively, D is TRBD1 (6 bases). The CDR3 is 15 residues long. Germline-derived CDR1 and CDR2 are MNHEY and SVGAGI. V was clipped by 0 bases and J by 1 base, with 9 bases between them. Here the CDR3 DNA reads TGTGCCAGCAGTTACTCTGGGGGCCAGAACACTGAAGCTTTCTTT. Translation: CASSYSGGQNTEAFF.

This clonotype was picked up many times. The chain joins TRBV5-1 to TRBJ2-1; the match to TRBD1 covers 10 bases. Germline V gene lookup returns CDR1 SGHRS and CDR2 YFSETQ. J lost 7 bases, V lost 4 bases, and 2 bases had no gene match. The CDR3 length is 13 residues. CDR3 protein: CASSPGQGNEQFF. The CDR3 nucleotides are TGCGCCAGCAGCCCGGGACAGGGGAATGAGCAGTTCTTC.

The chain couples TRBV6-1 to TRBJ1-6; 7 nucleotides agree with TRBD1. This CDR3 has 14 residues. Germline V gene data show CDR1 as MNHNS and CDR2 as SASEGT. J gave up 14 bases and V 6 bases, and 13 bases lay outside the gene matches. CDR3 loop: CASSPLRQGNSLHF. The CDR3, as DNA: TGTGCCAGCAGCCCCCTTAGACAGGGAAATTCCCTCCACTTT.

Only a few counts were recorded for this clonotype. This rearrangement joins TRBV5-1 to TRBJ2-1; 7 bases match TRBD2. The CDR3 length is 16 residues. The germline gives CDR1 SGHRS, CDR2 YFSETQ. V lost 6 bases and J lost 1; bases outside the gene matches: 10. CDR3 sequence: CASNGEGQPSYNEQFF. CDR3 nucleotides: TGCGCCAGCAACGGGGAGGGCCAGCCATCCTACAATGAGCAGTTCTTC.

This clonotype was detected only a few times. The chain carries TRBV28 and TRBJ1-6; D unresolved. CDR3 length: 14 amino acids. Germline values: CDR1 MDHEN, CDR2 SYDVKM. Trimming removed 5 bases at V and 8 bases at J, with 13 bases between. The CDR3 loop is CASSIGWRDSPLHF. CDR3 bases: TGTGCCAGCAGTATCGGGTGGCGGGATTCACCCCTCCACTTT. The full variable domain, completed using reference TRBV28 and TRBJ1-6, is DVKVTQSSRYLVKRTGEKVFLECVQDMDHENMFWYRQDPGLGLRLIYFSYDVKMKEKGDIPEGYSVSREKKERFSLILESASTNQTSMYLCASSIGWRDSPLHFGNGTRLTVT.

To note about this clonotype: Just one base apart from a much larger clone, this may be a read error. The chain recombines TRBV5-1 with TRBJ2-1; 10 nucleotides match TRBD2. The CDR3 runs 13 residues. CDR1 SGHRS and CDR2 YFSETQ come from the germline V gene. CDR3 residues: CASASGGGNELFF. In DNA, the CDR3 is TGCGCCAGCGCGAGCGGGGGGGGGAATGAGCTGTTCTTC.

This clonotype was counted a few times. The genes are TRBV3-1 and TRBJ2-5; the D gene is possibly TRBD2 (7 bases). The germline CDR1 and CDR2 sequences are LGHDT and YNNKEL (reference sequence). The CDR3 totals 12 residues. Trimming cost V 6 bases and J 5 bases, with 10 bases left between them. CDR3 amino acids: CASRWGGETQYF. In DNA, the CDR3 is TGTGCCAGCAGGTGGGGGGGCGAGACCCAGTACTTC.

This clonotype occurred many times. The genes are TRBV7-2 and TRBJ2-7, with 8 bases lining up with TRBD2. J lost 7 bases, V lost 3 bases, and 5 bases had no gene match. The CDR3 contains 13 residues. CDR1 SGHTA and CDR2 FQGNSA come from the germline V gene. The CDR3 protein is CASSLRGAGEQYF. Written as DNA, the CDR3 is TGTGCCAGCAGCTTGCGGGGGGCGGGGGAGCAGTACTTC.

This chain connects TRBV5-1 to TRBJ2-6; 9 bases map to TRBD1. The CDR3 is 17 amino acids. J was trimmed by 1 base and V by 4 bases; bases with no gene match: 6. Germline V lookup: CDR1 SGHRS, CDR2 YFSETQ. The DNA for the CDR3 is TGCGCCAGCAGCGGCGGACAGGGGCGGTCTGGGGCCAACGTCCTGACTTTC. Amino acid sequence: CASSGGQGRSGANVLTF.

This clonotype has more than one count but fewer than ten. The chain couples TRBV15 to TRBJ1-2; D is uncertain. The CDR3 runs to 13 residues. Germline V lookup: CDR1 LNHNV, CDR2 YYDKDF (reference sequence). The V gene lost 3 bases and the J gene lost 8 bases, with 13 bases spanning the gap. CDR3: CATSSGEPKGYTF. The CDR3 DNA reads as TGTGCCACCAGCAGCGGAGAGCCAAAGGGCTACACCTTC.

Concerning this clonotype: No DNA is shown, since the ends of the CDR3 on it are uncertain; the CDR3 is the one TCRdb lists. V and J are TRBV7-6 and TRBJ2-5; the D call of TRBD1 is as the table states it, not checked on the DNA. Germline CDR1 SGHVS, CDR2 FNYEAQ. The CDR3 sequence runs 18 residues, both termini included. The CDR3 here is CASSLVLRRQGAAETQYF.

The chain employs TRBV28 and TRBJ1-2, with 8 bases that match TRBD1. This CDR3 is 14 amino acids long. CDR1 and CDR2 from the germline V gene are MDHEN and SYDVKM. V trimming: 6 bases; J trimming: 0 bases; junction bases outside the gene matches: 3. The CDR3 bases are TGTGCCAGCAGCTACAGGGGGACTAACTATGGCTACACCTTC. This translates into CASSYRGTNYGYTF.

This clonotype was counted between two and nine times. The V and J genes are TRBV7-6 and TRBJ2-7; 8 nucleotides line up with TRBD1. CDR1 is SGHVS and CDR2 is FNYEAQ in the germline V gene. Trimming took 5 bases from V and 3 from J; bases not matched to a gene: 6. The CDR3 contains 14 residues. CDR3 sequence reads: CASSPYTGGYEQYV. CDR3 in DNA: TGTGCCAGCAGCCCTTATACAGGGGGCTACGAGCAGTACGTC.

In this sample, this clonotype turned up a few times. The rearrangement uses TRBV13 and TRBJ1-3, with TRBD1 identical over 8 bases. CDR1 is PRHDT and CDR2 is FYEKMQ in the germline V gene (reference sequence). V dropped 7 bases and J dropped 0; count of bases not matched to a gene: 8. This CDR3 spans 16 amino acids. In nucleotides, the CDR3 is TGTGCCAGCACCACCAAGACAGGGGACTCTGGAAACACCATATATTTT. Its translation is CASTTKTGDSGNTIYF.

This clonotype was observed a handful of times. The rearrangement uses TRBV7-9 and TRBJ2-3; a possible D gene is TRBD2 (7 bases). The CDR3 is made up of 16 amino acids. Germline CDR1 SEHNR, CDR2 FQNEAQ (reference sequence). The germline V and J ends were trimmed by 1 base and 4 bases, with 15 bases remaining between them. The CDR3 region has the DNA TGTGCCAGCAGCTTAGGGGTAGGCGGGGGCCCAGATACGCAGTATTTT. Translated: CASSLGVGGGPDTQYF.

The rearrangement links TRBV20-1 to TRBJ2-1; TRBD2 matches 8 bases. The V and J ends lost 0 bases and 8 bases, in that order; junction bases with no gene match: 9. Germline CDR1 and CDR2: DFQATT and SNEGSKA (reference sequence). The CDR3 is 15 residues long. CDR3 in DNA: TGCAGTGCTAGAGATACTAGCGGACCTGGGGATGAGCAGTTCTTC. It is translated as CSARDTSGPGDEQFF.

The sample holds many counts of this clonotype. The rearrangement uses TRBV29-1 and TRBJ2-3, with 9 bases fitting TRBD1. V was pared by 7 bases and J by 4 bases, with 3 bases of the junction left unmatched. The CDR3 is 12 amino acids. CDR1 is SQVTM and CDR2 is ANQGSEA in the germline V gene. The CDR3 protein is CSAGQGADTQYF. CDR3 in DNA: TGCAGCGCGGGACAGGGAGCAGATACGCAGTATTTT.

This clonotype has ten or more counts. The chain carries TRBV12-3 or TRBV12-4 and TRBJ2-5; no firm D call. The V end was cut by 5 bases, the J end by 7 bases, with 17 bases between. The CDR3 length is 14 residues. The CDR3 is CASSLRARKRTQYF. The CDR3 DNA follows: TGTGCCAGCAGTCTGCGCGCCCGCAAAAGGACCCAGTACTTC.